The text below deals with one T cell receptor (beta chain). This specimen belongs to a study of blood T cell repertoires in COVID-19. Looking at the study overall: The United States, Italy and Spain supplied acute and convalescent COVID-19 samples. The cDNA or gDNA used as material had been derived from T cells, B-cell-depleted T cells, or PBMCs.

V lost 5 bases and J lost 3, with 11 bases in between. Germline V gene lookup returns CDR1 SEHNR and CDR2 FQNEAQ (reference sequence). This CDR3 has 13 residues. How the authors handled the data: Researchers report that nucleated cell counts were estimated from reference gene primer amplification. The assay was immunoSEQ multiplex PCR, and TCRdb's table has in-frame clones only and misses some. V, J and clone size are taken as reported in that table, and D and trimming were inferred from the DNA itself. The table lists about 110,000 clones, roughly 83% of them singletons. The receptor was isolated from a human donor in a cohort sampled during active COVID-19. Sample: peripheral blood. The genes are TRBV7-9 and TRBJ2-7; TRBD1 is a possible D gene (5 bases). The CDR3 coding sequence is TGTGCCAGCAGCCCCCGACAGCTCTACGAGCAGTACTTC. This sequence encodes CASSPRQLYEQYF. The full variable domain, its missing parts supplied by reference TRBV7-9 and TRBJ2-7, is DTGVSQNPRHKITKRGQNVTFRCDPISEHNRLYWYRQTLGQGPEFLTYFQNEAQLEKSRLLSDRFSAERPKGSFSTLEIQRTEQGDSAMYLCASSPRQLYEQYFGPGTRLTVT.